This TCR beta chain was observed in a study of a mutant IDH1 vaccine in newly diagnosed glioma. Some clones are missing from TCRdb's copy, which holds only in-frame ones; the method was immunoSEQ multiplex PCR. The data show 70,000 to 100,000 clones, more than 85% seen once. V lost 0 bases and J 0 bases, leaving 12 bases between the germline ends. The germline V gene encodes CDR1 SGDLS and CDR2 YYNGEE. CDR3 length: 16 residues. Time point defined: week 5, during vaccination. Vaccination used 300 ug of mutant IDH1 20-mer peptide per dose, with topical imiquimod. In the case of this clone: Its antigen is as yet unknown. The same CDR3 is also encoded by other DNA sequences in this sample.

The chain uses TRBV9 and TRBJ1-1; weak D call: TRBD1 (6 bases). The specimen was PBMCs, collected from a glioma patient whose treatment included an IDH1 peptide vaccine. The clonotype was recovered from a woman in her fifties or sixties with glioma. In DNA form, the CDR3 reads TGTGCCAGCAGCGTAGGAGGGGGGTATTTGAACACTGAAGCTTTCTTT. This codes for CASSVGGGYLNTEAFF.